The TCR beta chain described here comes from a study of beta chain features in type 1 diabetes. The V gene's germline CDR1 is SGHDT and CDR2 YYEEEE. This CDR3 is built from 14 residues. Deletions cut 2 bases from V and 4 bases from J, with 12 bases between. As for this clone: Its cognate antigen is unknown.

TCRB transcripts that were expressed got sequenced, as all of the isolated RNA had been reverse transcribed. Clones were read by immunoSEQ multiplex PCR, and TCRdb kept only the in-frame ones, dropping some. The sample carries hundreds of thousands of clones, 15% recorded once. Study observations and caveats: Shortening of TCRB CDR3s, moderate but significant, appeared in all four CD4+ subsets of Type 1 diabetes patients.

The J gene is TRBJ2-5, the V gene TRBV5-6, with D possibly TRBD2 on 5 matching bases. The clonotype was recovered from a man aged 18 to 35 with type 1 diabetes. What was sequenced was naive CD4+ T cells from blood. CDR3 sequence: CASSFPRGPETQYF. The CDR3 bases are TGTGCCAGCAGCTTTCCTCGAGGGCCAGAGACCCAGTACTTC.